The source of this TCR beta chain is a study of T cells after yellow fever vaccination. 5'RACE template switching produced TCR cDNA carrying a universal primer site and UMIs. TCRdb reprocessed the 5' RACE reads via MiXCR and lists one record per CDR3 protein. Of 350,000 to 450,000 distinct CDR3 sequences in the sample, roughly a sixth are singletons; the top ten hold around 17%. Study conclusions and caveats: In post-booster samples, most primary-vaccination clones reappeared (approximately 95% CD4, roughly 90% CD8). Researchers cautioned that FACS-sorted repertoires could harbor abundant clonotypes contaminating from the bulk population.

Germline CDR1 SGHTA, CDR2 FQGNSA. The ends lost 4 bases at V and 0 bases at J; junction bases unmatched: 4. There are 16 residues in the CDR3. A note on this clonotype: Its cognate antigen is unknown.

This material consisted of PBMCs, taken before the yellow fever booster vaccination. The V gene is TRBV7-2, the J gene TRBJ2-3; TRBD2 aligns across 10 bases. The origin of this receptor is a man younger than 30 who received the YFV17D yellow fever vaccine. The CDR3 spells CASSSAAGGSTDTQYF. The CDR3 bases are TGTGCCAGCAGCTCCGCAGCGGGGGGGAGCACAGATACGCAGTATTTT.